What follows are 7 T cell receptor beta chains derived from one specimen sequenced in a study of cytomegalovirus exposure and HLA in healthy donors. The PCR made use of 60 Vbeta and 13 Jbeta primers. TCRdb's table, derived via immunoSEQ multiplex PCR, lists solely in-frame clones and lacks some. Of about 220,000 clones listed, about 80% are singletons. Sequencing was performed on PBMCs. These receptors all come from a man between 18 and 29 years old in good health and CMV-seronegative.

This clone showed up just a few times. The V and J genes are TRBV2 and TRBJ2-7; TRBD2 matches 7 bases. Unmatched junction bases numbered 15, after V lost 3 bases and J lost 4 bases. CDR3 length equals 17 residues. Germline V lookup: CDR1 SNHLY, CDR2 FYNNEI. CDR3 loop: CASSEIGGGRAKYEQYF. CDR3 DNA sequence: TGTGCCAGCAGTGAGATTGGGGGTGGGAGGGCCAAGTACGAGCAGTACTTC.

This sequence joins TRBV12-5 and TRBJ2-1; tentative D call: TRBD1 (6 bases). Trimming cost V 6 bases and J 8 bases, with 11 bases left between them. Germline V gene sequence: CDR1 LGHNT, CDR2 FRNRAP. This CDR3 is 12 amino acids long. As DNA, the CDR3 is TGTGCTAGTGGAACAGGGTGGGATGAGCAGTTCTTC. As protein: CASGTGWDEQFF. Full variable domain (remainder filled in from reference TRBV12-5 and TRBJ2-1): DARVTQTPRHKVTEMGQEVTMRCQPILGHNTVFWYRQTMMQGLELLAYFRNRAPLDDSGMPKDRFSAEMPDATLATLKIQPSEPRDSAVYFCASGTGWDEQFFGPGTRLTVL.

CDR3 sequence reads: CASSPGVINQPQHF. CDR3 sequence (DNA): TGTGCCAGCAGTCCCGGGGTTATCAATCAGCCCCAGCATTTT. The genes are TRBV6-5 and TRBJ1-5; D call uncertain. This CDR3 has 14 amino acids. CDR1 and CDR2 (germline): MNHEY, SVGAGI. Trimming took off 5 bases at V and 3 bases at J, with 11 bases between the two ends.

This clone was seen once. J is TRBJ1-1 and V is TRBV6-5; the D gene is possibly TRBD1 (5 bases). The CDR3 is 15 amino acids. Trimming shortened V by 7 bases and J by 5 bases, and 20 bases separated the two germline ends. Looked up from germline, CDR1 is MNHEY and CDR2 is SVGAGI. This chain's CDR3 is CASIIGKGQGTEAFF. The CDR3 nucleotides are TGTGCCAGCATCATAGGAAAGGGGCAGGGAACTGAAGCTTTCTTT.

J is TRBJ2-1 and V is TRBV5-6, with D perhaps matching TRBD2 (6 bases). Trimming cost V 3 bases and J 4 bases, with 11 bases left between them. This CDR3 is built from 14 residues. In germline, CDR1 is SGHDT, CDR2 YYEEEE. The CDR3 sequence is CASSSGLGYNEQFF. CDR3 nucleotides: TGTGCCAGCAGCTCGGGACTTGGATACAATGAGCAGTTCTTC.

This clone was found a few times. The chain has TRBV7-9 and TRBJ2-7; D unresolved. V was clipped by 3 bases and J by 6 bases, with 15 bases between them. This CDR3 is built from 14 residues. The germline V gene encodes CDR1 SEHNR and CDR2 FQNEAQ (reference sequence). For the CDR3, the DNA is TGTGCCAGCAGCTTCGGTCCCCCCTATGGCGAGCAGTACTTC. Its protein is CASSFGPPYGEQYF.

This clone was detected only once. The genes are TRBV7-9 and TRBJ2-1; 14 bases fit TRBD2. Germline CDR1 SEHNR, CDR2 FQNEAQ (reference sequence). The CDR3 extends over 17 amino acids. The J segment lost 2 bases and the V segment lost 5 bases, leaving 5 bases of the junction unmatched. This CDR3 reads CASSPSGLAGAYNEQFF. In DNA form, the CDR3 reads TGTGCCAGCAGCCCCTCGGGACTAGCGGGAGCCTACAATGAGCAGTTCTTC.